Each of the 2 T cell receptor beta chains below was sequenced from the same sample in a study of T cells in women clearing cervical HPV infection. Only in-frame clones appear in the TCRdb table, and some are missing; sequencing was by immunoSEQ multiplex PCR. Here the sample table reports more than 30,000 clones. Sequencing was carried out using blood buffy coat. Source of these receptors: a woman between 18 and 75 years old with a cervical HPV16 infection that either progressed to CIN3+ or cleared (not recorded which).

As regards this clone: The DNA ends 3 residues before the CDR3 does, and the rest of the CDR3 is filled in from the germline J gene. The V gene is TRBV7-2, the J gene TRBJ2-7; 8 bases are a match to TRBD2. Germline V CDR1 and CDR2: SGHTA, FQGNSA. With 5 bases clipped from V and 5 bases from J, the junction kept 8 bases outside the gene matches. The CDR3 has 14 residues. This CDR3 is CASSRQRELHEQYF. Partial CDR3 DNA: TGTGCCAGCAGCCGACAGCGGGAGCTCCACGAG.

Incomplete CDR3 DNA: TGTGCCAGCAGCCCTATTGGGACTAGTGGGGTCAATGAG. Amino acids: CASSPIGTSGVNE. The full CDR3 protein reads CASSPIGTSGVNEQFF. V and J are TRBV13 and TRBJ2-1; 8 nucleotides align to TRBD2. The read ends 3 residues early relative to the CDR3; the germline J gene fills the gap. Per the germline V gene, CDR1 is PRHDT and CDR2 is FYEKMQ (reference sequence). V trimming: 5 bases; J trimming: 6 bases; junction bases outside the gene matches: 12. There are 16 residues in the CDR3.